This T cell receptor (beta chain) was documented in a study of T-cell memory formation after mild COVID-19. Study as a whole: Most TCR clusters belonged to a single donor.

The study's findings and limits: Whether second-wave clones peaking at day 37 were SARS-CoV-2 specific went unconfirmed. Clones which contracted sat mainly in CM and EM if CD4+, and in EMRA if CD8+. The appearance of some responding clones in pre-infection memory suggested that cross-reactive memory joined.

CDR3 length: 15 amino acids. Trimming left V 4 bases short and J 4 bases short, with 16 bases between. Germline values: CDR1 SGHRS, CDR2 YFSETQ. Each CDR3 protein gets one entry after TCRdb re-called the 5' RACE reads with MiXCR. The table includes 410,000 or so distinct CDR3 sequences, 20% to 30% detected once. On this clonotype: The antigen is unknown.

The V and J genes are TRBV5-1 and TRBJ2-3, with TRBD1 as a possible D gene (6 bases). Sequenced input: PBMCs or a T cell subset sorted from them (not recorded which). The sequence was collected from an adult woman who had mild COVID-19 (a few samples of this study predate the infection). Cell type and time point are not known. The DNA for the CDR3 is TGCGCCAGCAGCCAAGGGACGAGGGGGTCAGATACGCAGTATTTT. Residues: CASSQGTRGSDTQYF.